The T cell receptor (beta chain) under discussion was sequenced for a study of control samples from healthy donors and cancer patients. TCRdb keeps only in-frame clones here, not all; method: immunoSEQ multiplex PCR. The data show approximately 120,000 clones, about nine tenths seen once. The V segment lost 6 bases and the J segment 5 bases; nucleotides outside the gene matches: 7. Germline assignment: CDR1 LNHDA and CDR2 SQIVND (reference sequence). CDR3 length equals 14 residues. The sequenced material came from blood. The sequence was collected from a human donor in good health. The donor label of this sample is uncertain. The chain joins TRBV19 to TRBJ1-1; 9 bases are a match to TRBD1. As DNA, the CDR3 is TGTGCCAGTAGCCTACAGGGGGCGAGAACTGAAGCTTTCTTT. Translation gives CASSLQGARTEAFF. The full variable domain, rest sourced from reference TRBV19 and TRBJ1-1, is DGGITQSPKYLFRKEGQNVTLSCEQNLNHDAMYWYRQDPGQGLRLIYYSQIVNDFQKGDIAEGYSVSREKKESFPLTVTSAQKNPTAFYLCASSLQGARTEAFFGQGTRLTVV.